Included here is one T cell receptor (beta chain) sequence, with context. As yet, its antigen is unknown. These data come from a study of T cell responses to AZD1222 COVID-19 vaccine. General observations from the study: The donors showed a predominance of white British ancestry and of females, with possible underestimation of clonal diversity.

Clones were read by immunoSEQ multiplex PCR, and TCRdb kept only the in-frame ones, dropping some. Counted here are just under 75,000 clones, around three quarters occurring once; the ten biggest clones make up 45% to 50%. CDR1 and CDR2 from the germline V gene are LNHDA and SQIVND (reference sequence). The CDR3 runs to 13 residues. Trimming cost V 6 bases and J 0 bases, with 8 bases left between them. The clonotype comes from an adult who received the AZD1222 COVID-19 vaccine. The V gene is TRBV19, the J gene TRBJ2-5; D remains unclear. The specimen comprised peripheral blood, sampled 28 days after the second AZD1222 dose. The CDR3 reads CASSSQYQETQYF. CDR3 in DNA: TGTGCCAGTAGCAGCCAGTACCAAGAGACCCAGTACTTC.